This T cell receptor (beta chain) is from a study of T-cell memory formation after mild COVID-19. Germline V gives CDR1 SEHNR, CDR2 FQNEAQ (reference sequence). This CDR3 spans 14 amino acids. Trimming stripped 5 bases from V and 8 bases from J, with 16 bases between. MiXCR was run by TCRdb on the 5' RACE reads, yielding one entry per CDR3 protein. The sample gives nearly 40,000 distinct CDR3 sequences, approximately 6.5% of which show up once; around 0.81% is in the top ten. The TCR sequence derives from an adult who had mild COVID-19 (a few samples of this study predate the infection). Cell type and time point are not known. V and J are TRBV7-9 and TRBJ2-1; maybe TRBD1 (6 bases). Source material: PBMCs or a T cell subset sorted from them (not recorded which). The CDR3 DNA reads as TGTGCCAGCAGCACCCGGACAGCCTGGGATGAGCAGTTCTTC. Amino acids: CASSTRTAWDEQFF.